This is a list of T cell receptor beta chains from one sample in a study of Graves' ophthalmopathy and Graves' hyperthyroidism. TCRdb re-called the multiplex PCR reads with MiXCR, one entry per CDR3 protein. The repertoire has approximately 480,000 distinct CDR3 sequences, roughly 14% of them found once; the top ten carry about a tenth. The sample was blood. The receptors derive from a woman in her 30s with Graves' ophthalmopathy. The CDR3 runs from the conserved cysteine through the conserved F or W. Fields, in order: D gene, clone size, V gene, J gene, CDR3 DNA, CDR3 protein. A D gene is named only where the DNA matches it firmly. Clone size, where shown, is once, few, many, or a class for clones that have expanded.

d_call: TRBD2
clone_size: many
v_call: TRBV12-3/TRBV12-4
j_call: TRBJ2-7
cdr3_nt: TGTGCCAGCAGTCTGAACCGGGACTACTTCTACGAGCAGTACTTC
cdr3_aa: CASSLNRDYFYEQYF

d_call: .
clone_size: few
v_call: TRBV6-1
j_call: TRBJ2-3
cdr3_nt: TGTGCCAGCAGTGAACGGCAGGGGGGTTCAGATACGCAGTATTTT
cdr3_aa: CASSERQGGSDTQYF

d_call: TRBD1
clone_size: many
v_call: TRBV28
j_call: TRBJ1-2
cdr3_nt: TGTGCCAGCAGGCAAACAGGGGCGGACTCTGGTAACTATGGCTACACCTTC
cdr3_aa: CASRQTGADSGNYGYTF

d_call: .
clone_size: many
v_call: TRBV6-5
j_call: TRBJ1-5
cdr3_nt: TGTGCCAGCACGAACGGGGGTAATAATCAGCCCCAGCATTTT
cdr3_aa: CASTNGGNNQPQHF

d_call: .
clone_size: many
v_call: TRBV5-1
j_call: TRBJ1-6
cdr3_nt: TGCGCCAGCAGCTTGGTGGGCGTTACAAGCTCCTATAATTCACCCCTCCACTTT
cdr3_aa: CASSLVGVTSSYNSPLHF

d_call: .
clone_size: many
v_call: TRBV28
j_call: TRBJ1-5
cdr3_nt: TGTGCCAGCAGCCCCCCAGGGAATCAGCCCCAGCATTTT
cdr3_aa: CASSPPGNQPQHF

d_call: .
clone_size: many
v_call: TRBV7-9
j_call: TRBJ1-1
cdr3_nt: TGTGCCAGCAGCCCACTCCTAGCTGAGAACACTGAAGCTTTCTTT
cdr3_aa: CASSPLLAENTEAFF

d_call: .
clone_size: many
v_call: TRBV5-1
j_call: TRBJ1-2
cdr3_nt: TGCGCCAGCAGTCAGCAGGGGCCCGCTAACTATGGCTACACCTTC
cdr3_aa: CASSQQGPANYGYTF

d_call: TRBD2
clone_size: many
v_call: TRBV28
j_call: TRBJ2-7
cdr3_nt: TGTGCCAGCAGTTCGGGGGGACGGAGGAGCTCCTACGAGCAGTACTTC
cdr3_aa: CASSSGGRRSSYEQYF

d_call: TRBD1
clone_size: many
v_call: TRBV20-1
j_call: TRBJ2-5
cdr3_nt: TGCAGTGCTAGATCGGACAGGGAATTGGAGACCCAGTACTTC
cdr3_aa: CSARSDRELETQYF

d_call: .
clone_size: many
v_call: TRBV20-1
j_call: TRBJ1-1
cdr3_nt: TGCAGTGCTAGTCGGAGAGAAGCCAGCGAAGCTTTCTTT
cdr3_aa: CSASRREASEAFF

d_call: .
clone_size: many
v_call: TRBV13
j_call: TRBJ1-5
cdr3_nt: TGTGCCAGCAGGATAAGAGGAAGCAATCAGCCCCAGCATTTT
cdr3_aa: CASRIRGSNQPQHF

d_call: TRBD2
clone_size: many
v_call: TRBV6-5
j_call: TRBJ2-5
cdr3_nt: TGTGCCAGCAGGGTACTAGCGGGGGGGGGCACACAAGAGACCCAGTACTTC
cdr3_aa: CASRVLAGGGTQETQYF

d_call: .
clone_size: few
v_call: TRBV29-1
j_call: TRBJ1-2
cdr3_nt: TGCAGCATAGCTAGGGACACTCCCTATGGCTACACCTTC
cdr3_aa: CSIARDTPYGYTF

d_call: .
clone_size: many
v_call: TRBV7-8
j_call: TRBJ2-7
cdr3_nt: TGTGCCAGCAGCTTAGATCTGGGCTACGAGCAGTACTTC
cdr3_aa: CASSLDLGYEQYF

d_call: TRBD2
clone_size: .
v_call: TRBV5-1
j_call: TRBJ2-2
cdr3_nt: TGCGCCAGCAGCTTGGTTGCGGGAGGAACCGGGGAGCTGTTTTTT
cdr3_aa: CASSLVAGGTGELFF

d_call: TRBD2
clone_size: few
v_call: TRBV7-3
j_call: TRBJ2-5
cdr3_nt: TGTGCCAGCAGCCGGGGACTAACGCAAAAAGAGACCCAGTACTTC
cdr3_aa: CASSRGLTQKETQYF

d_call: .
clone_size: many
v_call: TRBV14
j_call: TRBJ1-1
cdr3_nt: TGTGCCAGCAGCAACTGGGGGACAACTGAAGCTTTCTTT
cdr3_aa: CASSNWGTTEAFF

d_call: TRBD1
clone_size: .
v_call: TRBV2
j_call: TRBJ1-1
cdr3_nt: TGTGCCAGCAGGAAAACAGGGGGAGGAACTGAAGCTTTCTTT
cdr3_aa: CASRKTGGGTEAFF

d_call: .
clone_size: many
v_call: TRBV7-2
j_call: TRBJ1-5
cdr3_nt: TGTGCCAGCAGCGTCGAAAGGGGTAGCAATCAGCCCCAGCATTTT
cdr3_aa: CASSVERGSNQPQHF

d_call: .
clone_size: many
v_call: TRBV7-2
j_call: TRBJ1-5
cdr3_nt: TGTGCCAGCAGCCTCGGGCAGCAGCCCCAGCATTTT
cdr3_aa: CASSLGQQPQHF

d_call: .
clone_size: .
v_call: TRBV30
j_call: TRBJ1-1
cdr3_nt: TGTGCCTGGAGTCTGGGGAACACTGAAGCTTTCTTT
cdr3_aa: CAWSLGNTEAFF

d_call: .
clone_size: many
v_call: TRBV19
j_call: TRBJ1-2
cdr3_nt: TGTGCCAGTACCACGTCTACCCGCTATGGCTACACCTTC
cdr3_aa: CASTTSTRYGYTF

d_call: TRBD1
clone_size: many
v_call: TRBV11-1
j_call: TRBJ2-2
cdr3_nt: TGTGCCAGCAGCCGCGACCGGGACAGGCACACCGGGGAGCTGTTTTTT
cdr3_aa: CASSRDRDRHTGELFF

d_call: TRBD1
clone_size: .
v_call: TRBV6-1
j_call: TRBJ2-7
cdr3_nt: TGTGCCAGCAGTGAAGCCGGACAGGGGTACGTCCACGAGCAGTACTTC
cdr3_aa: CASSEAGQGYVHEQYF

d_call: .
clone_size: many
v_call: TRBV20-1
j_call: TRBJ2-6
cdr3_nt: TGCAGTGCTTCACGGGGCTCTGGGGCCAACGTCCTGACTTTC
cdr3_aa: CSASRGSGANVLTF

d_call: .
clone_size: few
v_call: TRBV6-5
j_call: TRBJ2-7
cdr3_nt: TGTGCCAGCAGTTACTCGCAGGGGGAGGTTTTTTACGAGCAGTACTTC
cdr3_aa: CASSYSQGEVFYEQYF

d_call: .
clone_size: many
v_call: TRBV6-5
j_call: TRBJ1-5
cdr3_nt: TGTGCCAGCAGTTACCCCGGACAGATCAATCAGCCCCAGCATTTT
cdr3_aa: CASSYPGQINQPQHF

d_call: .
clone_size: .
v_call: TRBV6-1
j_call: TRBJ2-4
cdr3_nt: TGTGCCAGCAGTGAAAGCTCCTTCCTCAGGGAGAAGGCCAAAAACATTAAGTACTTC
cdr3_aa: CASSESSFLREKAKNIKYF

d_call: TRBD2
clone_size: many
v_call: TRBV29-1
j_call: TRBJ2-7
cdr3_nt: TGCAGCGTTGAAGATCTGTCGAGGAACGGGAGGAGGGCCTACGAGCAGTACTTC
cdr3_aa: CSVEDLSRNGRRAYEQYF

d_call: .
clone_size: many
v_call: TRBV28
j_call: TRBJ2-7
cdr3_nt: TGTGCCAGCAGTTTTCAGGGTACCTACGAGCAGTACTTC
cdr3_aa: CASSFQGTYEQYF

d_call: .
clone_size: once
v_call: TRBV9
j_call: TRBJ1-1
cdr3_nt: TGTGCCAGCAGTCTTGCAGGGGAAGGGACTGAAGCTTTCTTT
cdr3_aa: CASSLAGEGTEAFF

d_call: .
clone_size: many
v_call: TRBV2
j_call: TRBJ2-4
cdr3_nt: TGTGCCGGGCAGACTGGTCTAGCCAAAAACATTAAGTACTTC
cdr3_aa: CAGQTGLAKNIKYF

d_call: TRBD1
clone_size: many
v_call: TRBV28
j_call: TRBJ1-1
cdr3_nt: TGTGCCAGCAGCCAGACAGGGATATACACTGAAGCTTTCTTT
cdr3_aa: CASSQTGIYTEAFF

d_call: TRBD1
clone_size: many
v_call: TRBV19
j_call: TRBJ2-5
cdr3_nt: TGTGCCAGTAGTCGTCGACAGGGGGGCTCGGGGGAGACCCAGTACTTC
cdr3_aa: CASSRRQGGSGETQYF

d_call: TRBD1
clone_size: many
v_call: TRBV2
j_call: TRBJ2-5
cdr3_nt: TGTGCCAGCAGTGAATCGTTGGGACAGCAAGAGACCCAGTACTTC
cdr3_aa: CASSESLGQQETQYF